This section outlines one TCR beta chain sequence together with its context. The protocol was immunoSEQ multiplex PCR, while the TCRdb copy is restricted to in-frame clones and leaves out a portion. The data hold roughly 680,000 clones, with just under 75% observed a single time. This CDR3 contains 14 residues. Germline CDR1 is ENHRY and CDR2 is SYGVKD. V lost 4 bases and J lost 1; bases outside the gene matches: 0. Each sample came from a Caucasian adult donor living in Nashville, Tennessee. The data were obtained in a study of shared clonotypes between healthy human individuals. Study summary: Researchers drew samples from two women and three men aged 18 to 49.

The sample comprised memory CD4+ T cells sorted from blood. Subset specified: CD45RA-negative fraction. This chain connects TRBV10-3 to TRBJ2-3; 9 bases fit TRBD2. This sequence originates from a woman aged 25 to 45 in good health. The CDR3 reads CAISGLAGTDTQYF. The CDR3 DNA reads TGTGCCATCAGTGGACTAGCGGGCACAGATACGCAGTATTTT.